The rows below give T cell receptor beta chains drawn from one sample of a study of beta chain features in type 1 diabetes. Clones were sequenced by immunoSEQ multiplex PCR, and TCRdb holds only the in-frame ones, with some missing. The sample has about 220,000 clones, roughly a tenth seen once. The source material was central memory CD4+ T cells from blood. The receptor source for this set is a man younger than 30 in good health. Both conserved end residues are part of each CDR3. The D gene is left open where the match is weak. Some rows have no size entry. The others give once, few or many, or a class for an expanded clone.

clone size	V gene	J gene	D gene	CDR3 DNA	CDR3 protein
.	TRBV27	TRBJ2-3	TRBD1	TGTGCCAGCAGTAGGGACAGGGGCCCAGGTACGCAGTATTTT	CASSRDRGPGTQYF
.	TRBV16	TRBJ1-2	.	TGTGCCAGCAGCCCAAATGGCTATGGCTACACCTTC	CASSPNGYGYTF
.	TRBV7-2	TRBJ2-2	TRBD2	TGTGCCAGCAGCCCGACTAGCGGACGGTCCACCGGGGAGCTGTTTTTT	CASSPTSGRSTGELFF
few	TRBV7-9	TRBJ2-3	TRBD2	TGTGCCAGCAGCACATTAGGCGGGAGTCTAAATACGCAGTATTTT	CASSTLGGSLNTQYF
.	TRBV18	TRBJ2-7	TRBD1	TGTGCCAGCTCACCAGGGCAGGGGGCTTCCTACGAGCAGTACTTC	CASSPGQGASYEQYF
.	TRBV6-1	TRBJ1-1	.	TGTGCCAGCAAAAAAGGAGTGGAAACTGAAGCTTTCTTT	CASKKGVETEAFF
few	TRBV7-2	TRBJ2-1	.	TGTGCCAGCAGCCCGATAGGGGAGCAGTTCTTC	CASSPIGEQFF
.	TRBV9	TRBJ2-3	.	TGTGCCAGCAGCGTGACTTACACAGATACGCAGTATTTT	CASSVTYTDTQYF
few	TRBV10-3	TRBJ1-2	TRBD1	TGTGCCATCAGTCCCCTGACAGGGGCTTATGGGGGCTACACCTTC	CAISPLTGAYGGYTF
few	TRBV30	TRBJ2-3	.	TGTGCCTGGAGTGATCAGGGTCGCACAGATACGCAGTATTTT	CAWSDQGRTDTQYF
few	TRBV5-6	TRBJ2-3	TRBD1	TGTGCCAGCAGCTTGGAGGACAGGGACACGCAGTATTTT	CASSLEDRDTQYF
few	TRBV14	TRBJ2-7	TRBD2	TGTGCCAGCAGCCAAGATAGCGGGACTAGCGGGAGAAACTACGAGCAGTACTTC	CASSQDSGTSGRNYEQYF
.	TRBV5-6	TRBJ1-2	.	TGTGCCAGCAGCTTGGGACAGACCGCCTATGGCTACACCTTC	CASSLGQTAYGYTF
many	TRBV11-2	TRBJ2-3	.	TGTGCCAGCACAAAAGGGGGGACAGCTCCCGGGGATACGCAGTATTTT	CASTKGGTAPGDTQYF
few	TRBV4-3	TRBJ2-5	.	TGCGCCAGCAGCCAAGGAGAGGGACGAGAGACCCAGTACTTC	CASSQGEGRETQYF
few	TRBV7-9	TRBJ2-7	.	TGTGCCAGCAGCTTAAGATCCAGGGCCGACGAGCAGTACTTC	CASSLRSRADEQYF
many	TRBV5-6	TRBJ2-7	.	TGTGCCAGCAGCTTGTATTCAGCATACTACGAGCAGTACTTC	CASSLYSAYYEQYF
.	TRBV7-7	TRBJ2-2	.	TGTGCCAGCAGCTCCACTCCCTTCGGGGAGCTGTTTTTT	CASSSTPFGELFF
few	TRBV7-2	TRBJ2-1	.	TGTGCCAGCAGCCTGCGACAGGACAGTGAGCAGTTCTTC	CASSLRQDSEQFF
few	TRBV5-1	TRBJ2-2	.	TGCGCCAGCAGCTTGGACGGACTGAACTTGGGCACCGGGGAGCTGTTTTTT	CASSLDGLNLGTGELFF
.	TRBV29-1	TRBJ2-7	.	TGCAGCGTTGAGGGGCAGGGGAGGTCGCGGGAGCAGTACTTC	CSVEGQGRSREQYF
.	TRBV5-1	TRBJ2-5	.	TGCGCCAGCACCTACACGAACGTCCAAGAGACCCAGTACTTC	CASTYTNVQETQYF
.	TRBV9	TRBJ2-1	TRBD2	TGTGCCAGCAGCGGCGGCCGACTAGCGGGGTACAATGAGCAGTTCTTC	CASSGGRLAGYNEQFF
few	TRBV15	TRBJ2-3	TRBD2	TGTGCCACCAGCTGGGGACTACCGAACACAGATACGCAGTATTTT	CATSWGLPNTDTQYF
.	TRBV10-1	TRBJ2-1	.	TGCGCCAGCAGCCCGGACGGGCGGGATGAGCAGTTCTTC	CASSPDGRDEQFF
few	TRBV30	TRBJ2-7	TRBD2	TGTGCCTGGAGCGGGGGGGGCGCGGGAGAGCAGTACTTC	CAWSGGGAGEQYF
.	TRBV4-2	TRBJ2-7	TRBD1	TGTGCCAGCAGCCAAGTCGTCGAGACAGGGGGCGAGCAGTACTTC	CASSQVVETGGEQYF
many	TRBV10-3	TRBJ2-3	TRBD2	TGTGCCATCAGTGCGATGCCTAGCGGGACATCAGATACGCAGTATTTT	CAISAMPSGTSDTQYF
few	TRBV6-6	TRBJ2-7	.	TGTGCCAGCAGTTCGCCGGGTCCCGGCAGCTCCTACGAGCAGTACTTC	CASSSPGPGSSYEQYF
few	TRBV12-5	TRBJ2-3	.	TGTGCTAGTGGTTTCTCCGGGACCTCCTCAGATACGCAGTATTTT	CASGFSGTSSDTQYF
few	TRBV27	TRBJ1-5	.	TGTGCCAGCAGTTTTAGGCGCGATCAGCCCCAGCATTTT	CASSFRRDQPQHF